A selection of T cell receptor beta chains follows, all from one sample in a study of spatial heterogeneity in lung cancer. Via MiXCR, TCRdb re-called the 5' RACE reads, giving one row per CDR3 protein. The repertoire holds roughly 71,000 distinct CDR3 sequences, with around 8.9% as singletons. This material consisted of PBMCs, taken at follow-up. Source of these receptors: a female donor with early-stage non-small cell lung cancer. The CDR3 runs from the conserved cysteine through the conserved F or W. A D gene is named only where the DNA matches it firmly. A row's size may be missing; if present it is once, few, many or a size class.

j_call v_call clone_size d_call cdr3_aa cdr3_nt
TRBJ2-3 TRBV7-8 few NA CASSNRLTGETDTQYF TGTGCCAGCAGCAACCGACTTACGGGAGAAACAGATACGCAGTATTTT
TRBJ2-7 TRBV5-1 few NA CASSESYEQYF TGCGCCAGCAGCGAGAGTTACGAGCAGTACTTC
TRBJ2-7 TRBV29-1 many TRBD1 CSVRQGKGEQYF TGCAGCGTCCGACAGGGGAAGGGCGAGCAGTACTTC
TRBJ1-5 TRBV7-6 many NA CASSLPNSNQPQHF TGTGCCAGCAGCTTACCTAATAGCAATCAGCCCCAGCATTTT
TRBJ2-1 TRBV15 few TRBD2 CATSGTSGSHEQFF TGTGCCACCAGCGGGACTAGCGGGAGCCATGAGCAGTTCTTC
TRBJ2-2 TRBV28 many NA CASSLLFNTGELFF TGTGCCAGCAGTTTACTCTTCAACACCGGGGAGCTGTTTTTT
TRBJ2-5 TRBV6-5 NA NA CASTPPGSETQYF TGTGCCAGCACCCCCCCCGGGTCGGAGACCCAGTACTTC
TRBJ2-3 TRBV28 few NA CASTGEGRDTQYF TGTGCCAGCACGGGTGAGGGACGTGATACGCAGTATTTT
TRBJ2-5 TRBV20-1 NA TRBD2 CSVSLAGGSETQYF TGCAGTGTTTCGCTAGCGGGAGGGTCAGAGACCCAGTACTTC
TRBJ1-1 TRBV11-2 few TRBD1 CASSLYAGGGDTEAFF TGTGCCAGCAGCTTATACGCAGGGGGCGGTGACACTGAAGCTTTCTTT